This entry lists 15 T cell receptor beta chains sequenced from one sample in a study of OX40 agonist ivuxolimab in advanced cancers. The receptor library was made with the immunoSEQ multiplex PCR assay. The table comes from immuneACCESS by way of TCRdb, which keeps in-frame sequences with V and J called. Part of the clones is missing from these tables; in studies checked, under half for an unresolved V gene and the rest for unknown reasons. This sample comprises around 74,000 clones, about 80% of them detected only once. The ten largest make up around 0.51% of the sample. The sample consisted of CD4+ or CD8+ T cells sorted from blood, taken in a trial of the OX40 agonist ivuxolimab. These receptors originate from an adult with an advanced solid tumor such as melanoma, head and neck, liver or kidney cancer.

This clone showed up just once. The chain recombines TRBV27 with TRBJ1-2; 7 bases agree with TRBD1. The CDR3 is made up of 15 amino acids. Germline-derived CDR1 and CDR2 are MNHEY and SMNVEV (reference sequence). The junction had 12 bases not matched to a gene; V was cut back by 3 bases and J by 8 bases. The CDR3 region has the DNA TGTGCCAGCAGTTTGAACAGGGGAGGTTATCAGGGCTACACCTTC. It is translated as CASSLNRGGYQGYTF.

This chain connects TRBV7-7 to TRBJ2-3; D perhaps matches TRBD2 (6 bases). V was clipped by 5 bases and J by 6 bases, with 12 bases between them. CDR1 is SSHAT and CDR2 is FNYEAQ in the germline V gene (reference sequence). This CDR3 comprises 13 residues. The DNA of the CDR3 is TGTGCCAGCAGCCGCACCGGGGGTGATACGCAGTATTTT. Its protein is CASSRTGGDTQYF.

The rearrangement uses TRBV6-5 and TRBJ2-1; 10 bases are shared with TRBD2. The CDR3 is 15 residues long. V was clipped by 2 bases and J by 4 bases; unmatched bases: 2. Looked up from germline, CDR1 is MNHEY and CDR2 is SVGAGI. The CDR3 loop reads CASSYRTSGYNEQFF. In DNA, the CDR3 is TGTGCCAGCAGTTACAGGACTAGCGGTTACAATGAGCAGTTCTTC.

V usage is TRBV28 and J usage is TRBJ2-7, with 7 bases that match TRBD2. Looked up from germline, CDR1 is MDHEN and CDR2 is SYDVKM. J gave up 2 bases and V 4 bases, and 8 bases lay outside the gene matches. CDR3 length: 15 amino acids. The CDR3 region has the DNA TGTGCCAGCAGTTCCTCGGGGGGAAAGGCCTACGAGCAGTACTTC. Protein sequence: CASSSSGGKAYEQYF.

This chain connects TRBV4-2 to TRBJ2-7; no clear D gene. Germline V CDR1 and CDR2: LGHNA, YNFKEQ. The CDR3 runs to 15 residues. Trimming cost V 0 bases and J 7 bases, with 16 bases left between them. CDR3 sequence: CASSQDASRLGEQYF. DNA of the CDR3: TGTGCCAGCAGCCAAGATGCGAGCAGGCTGGGGGAGCAGTACTTC.

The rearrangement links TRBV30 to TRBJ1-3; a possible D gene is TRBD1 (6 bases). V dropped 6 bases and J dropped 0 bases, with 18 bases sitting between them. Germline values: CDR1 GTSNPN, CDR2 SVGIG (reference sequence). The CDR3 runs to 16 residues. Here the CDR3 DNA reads TGTGCCTGTTGGGGAACGGGACACCACTCTGGAAACACCATATATTTT. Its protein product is CACWGTGHHSGNTIYF.

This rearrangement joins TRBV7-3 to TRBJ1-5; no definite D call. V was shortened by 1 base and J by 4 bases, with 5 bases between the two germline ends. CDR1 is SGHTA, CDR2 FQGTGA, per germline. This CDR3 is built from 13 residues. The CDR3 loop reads CASSLSRNQPQHF. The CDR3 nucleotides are TGTGCCAGCAGCTTAAGCAGGAATCAGCCCCAGCATTTT.

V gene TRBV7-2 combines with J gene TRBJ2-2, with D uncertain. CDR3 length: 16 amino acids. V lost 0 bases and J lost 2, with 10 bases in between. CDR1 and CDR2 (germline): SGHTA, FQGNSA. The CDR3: CASSLAHISNTGELFF. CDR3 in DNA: TGTGCCAGCAGCTTAGCCCATATCTCAAACACCGGGGAGCTGTTTTTT.

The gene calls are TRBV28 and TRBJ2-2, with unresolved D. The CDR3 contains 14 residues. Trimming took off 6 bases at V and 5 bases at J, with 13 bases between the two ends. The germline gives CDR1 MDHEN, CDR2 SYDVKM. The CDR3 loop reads CASSPPTRTGELFF. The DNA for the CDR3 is TGTGCCAGCAGCCCTCCCACTCGAACCGGGGAGCTGTTTTTT.

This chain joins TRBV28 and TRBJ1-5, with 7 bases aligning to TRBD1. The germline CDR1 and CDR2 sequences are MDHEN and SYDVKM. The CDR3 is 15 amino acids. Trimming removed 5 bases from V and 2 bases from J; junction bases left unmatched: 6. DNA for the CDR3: TGTGCCAGCAGTAAGGGGACAGTTGGCAATCAGCCCCAGCATTTT. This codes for CASSKGTVGNQPQHF.

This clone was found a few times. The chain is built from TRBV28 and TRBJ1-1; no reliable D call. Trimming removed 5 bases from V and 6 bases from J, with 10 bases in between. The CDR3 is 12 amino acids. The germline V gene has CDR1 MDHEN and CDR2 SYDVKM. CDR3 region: CASSSMQSEAFF. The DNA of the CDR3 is TGTGCCAGCAGTAGTATGCAGTCTGAAGCTTTCTTT.

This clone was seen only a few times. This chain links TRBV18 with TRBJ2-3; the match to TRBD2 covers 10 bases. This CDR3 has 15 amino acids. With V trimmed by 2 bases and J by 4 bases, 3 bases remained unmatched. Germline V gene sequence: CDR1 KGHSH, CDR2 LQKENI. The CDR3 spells CASSPWSGGADTQYF. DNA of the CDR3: TGTGCCAGCTCACCATGGAGCGGGGGGGCAGATACGCAGTATTTT.

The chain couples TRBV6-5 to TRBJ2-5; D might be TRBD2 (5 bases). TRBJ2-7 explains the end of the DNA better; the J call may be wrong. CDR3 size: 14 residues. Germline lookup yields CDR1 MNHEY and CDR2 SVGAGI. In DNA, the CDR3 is TGTGCCAGCAAGGCGGGCCCGAGGGACTACGAGCAGTACTTC. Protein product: CASKAGPRDYEQYF.

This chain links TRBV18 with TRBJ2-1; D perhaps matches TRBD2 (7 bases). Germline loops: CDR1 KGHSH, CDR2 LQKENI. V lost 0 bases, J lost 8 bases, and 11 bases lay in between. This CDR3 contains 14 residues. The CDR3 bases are TGTGCCAGCTCACCACCGGGGGGGCAGGATGAGCAGTTCTTC. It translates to CASSPPGGQDEQFF.

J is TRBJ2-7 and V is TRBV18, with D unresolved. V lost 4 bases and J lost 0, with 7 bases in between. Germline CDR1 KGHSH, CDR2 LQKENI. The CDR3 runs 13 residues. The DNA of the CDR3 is TGTGCCAGCTCACTCCGGGTCTCCTACGAGCAGTACTTC. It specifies CASSLRVSYEQYF.